This is a list of T cell receptor beta chains from one sample in a study of blood T cell repertoires in COVID-19. Only in-frame clones appear in the TCRdb table, and some are missing; sequencing was by immunoSEQ multiplex PCR. This table has roughly 120,000 clones, roughly 84% appearing once. Sequencing was carried out using peripheral blood. Receptors originate from a woman between 40 and 55 years old with acute or convalescent COVID-19. Each CDR3 is given with its conserved first and last residue. The D gene is left open where the match is weak. Clone size is stated in some rows and not others, as once, few, many or a class when expanded.

d_gene,abundance,j_gene,v_gene,CDR3aa,CDR3nt
.,.,TRBJ1-3,TRBV27,CASSLSPSVSSGNTIYF,TGTGCCAGCAGTTTAAGTCCGTCGGTTAGCTCTGGAAACACCATATATTTT
TRBD1,.,TRBJ1-5,TRBV5-1,CASSLDRGGNQPQHF,TGCGCCAGCAGCCTAGACAGGGGCGGTAATCAGCCCCAGCATTTT
.,.,TRBJ2-3,TRBV12-3/TRBV12-4,CATSVGPDTQYF,TGTGCCACCTCGGTGGGCCCAGATACGCAGTATTTT
.,once,TRBJ1-1,TRBV2,CASSGQINTEAFF,TGTGCCAGCAGCGGACAGATTAACACTGAAGCTTTCTTT
TRBD1,.,TRBJ1-2,TRBV30,CAWRGDRGHDGYTF,TGTGCCTGGAGGGGGGACAGGGGGCACGATGGCTACACCTTC
.,.,TRBJ2-2,TRBV7-2,CASSLEPGGQWELFF,TGTGCCAGCAGCTTAGAGCCAGGAGGGCAGTGGGAGCTGTTTTTT
TRBD2,.,TRBJ2-5,TRBV11-3,CASSLGLAKETQYF,TGTGCCAGCAGCTTGGGACTAGCGAAAGAGACCCAGTACTTC
TRBD2,.,TRBJ2-3,TRBV3-1/TRBV3-2,CASSRFGRGGSTDTQYF,TGTGCCAGCAGCCGCTTCGGGCGGGGGGGGAGCACAGATACGCAGTATTTT
.,.,TRBJ2-1,TRBV6-5,CASSQGGSYNEQFF,TGTGCCAGCAGTCAGGGGGGTTCCTACAATGAGCAGTTCTTC
.,.,TRBJ2-5,TRBV24-1,CATSDGRGVGETQYF,TGTGCCACCAGTGATGGAAGGGGTGTAGGCGAGACCCAGTACTTC
.,.,TRBJ1-2,TRBV30,CAWSVRGTVKGHYGYTF,TGTGCCTGGAGTGTAAGGGGGACCGTCAAGGGCCACTATGGCTACACCTTC
TRBD2,.,TRBJ2-3,TRBV5-6,CASSLVPSGGRADTQYF,TGTGCCAGCAGCTTGGTCCCTAGCGGGGGGAGGGCAGATACGCAGTATTTT
TRBD1,once,TRBJ2-3,TRBV5-1,CASSLTQGKDTQYF,TGCGCCAGCAGCTTGACACAGGGGAAAGATACGCAGTATTTT
TRBD1,.,TRBJ1-5,TRBV27,CASSSGQVNQPQHF,TGTGCCAGCAGTTCAGGACAGGTCAATCAGCCCCAGCATTTT
.,.,TRBJ2-5,TRBV5-4,CASSPPGAAETQYF,TGTGCCAGCAGCCCTCCAGGGGCGGCAGAGACCCAGTACTTC
.,.,TRBJ1-1,TRBV5-1,CASSLAMGSGGWTEAFF,TGCGCCAGCAGCTTGGCGATGGGGTCCGGAGGATGGACTGAAGCTTTCTTT
TRBD1,.,TRBJ1-2,TRBV5-6,CASSTIRTGRSYTF,TGTGCCAGCAGCACGATTCGGACAGGGCGGAGCTACACCTTC
.,.,TRBJ1-1,TRBV14,CASSQDRNTEAFF,TGTGCCAGCAGCCAAGACAGGAACACTGAAGCTTTCTTT
.,.,TRBJ2-1,TRBV2,CASSPFRGDNNEQFF,TGTGCCAGCAGCCCATTTCGGGGGGACAACAATGAGCAGTTCTTC
TRBD1,.,TRBJ1-6,TRBV7-2,CASSKGGPNSPLHF,TGTGCCAGCAGCAAAGGGGGCCCAAATTCACCCCTCCACTTT
TRBD1,.,TRBJ1-2,TRBV7-9,CASSRGTGGVYGYTF,TGTGCCAGCAGCCGCGGCACAGGGGGTGTCTATGGCTACACCTTC
TRBD1,once,TRBJ2-1,TRBV12-3/TRBV12-4,CASNHRGMKEQFF,TGTGCCAGCAATCACAGGGGTATGAAAGAGCAGTTCTTC
.,.,TRBJ1-2,TRBV27,CASSLSPRGAGYTF,TGTGCCAGCAGTTTATCCCCCCGGGGGGCGGGCTACACCTTC
.,.,TRBJ2-1,TRBV5-4,CASSLLGSTYNEQFF,TGTGCCAGCAGCTTGCTCGGGAGCACCTACAATGAGCAGTTCTTC
.,.,TRBJ2-3,TRBV6-1,CASSEGGNTDTQYF,TGTGCCAGCAGTGAAGGGGGCAACACAGATACGCAGTATTTT
.,.,TRBJ2-1,TRBV7-3,CASSLQRGNEQFF,TGTGCCAGCAGCCTACAACGGGGGAATGAGCAGTTCTTC
.,.,TRBJ1-2,TRBV7-2,CASSFGTNYGYTF,TGTGCCAGCAGCTTCGGGACAAACTATGGCTACACCTTC
.,once,TRBJ2-4,TRBV5-4,CASSLTRDGNIQYF,TGTGCCAGCAGCTTGACCAGGGATGGAAACATTCAGTACTTC
.,.,TRBJ1-4,TRBV5-8,CASSWRIKEATNEKLFF,TGTGCCAGCAGTTGGAGGATTAAGGAAGCAACTAATGAAAAACTGTTTTTT
.,.,TRBJ1-2,TRBV7-9,CASSLATLAGNGYTF,TGTGCCAGCAGCTTGGCGACCCTGGCAGGGAATGGCTACACCTTC
TRBD1,once,TRBJ1-2,TRBV14,CASSRDRGLSRTF,TGTGCCAGCAGCCGGGACAGGGGGCTTTCGAGGACCTTC